Detailed here is one TCR beta chain. The second PCR ran roughly 6 to 11 cycles with a sample-barcoded 5' primer and J-beta primers. From the 5' RACE reads, TCRdb called clonotypes with MiXCR, one entry per CDR3 protein. The profile covers 700,000 to 850,000 distinct CDR3 sequences, with roughly 50% appearing a single time and roughly 40% taken by the ten largest. These data belong to a study of blood T cells in healthy people across ages. The CDR3 has 14 residues. Germline V lookup: CDR1 SEHNR, CDR2 FQNEAQ (reference sequence). J was trimmed by 4 bases and V by 1 base; bases with no gene match: 3. The origin of this receptor is a man older than 75 in good health. Sequencing was carried out using blood. V gene TRBV7-9 combines with J gene TRBJ2-7; 8 bases fit TRBD1. CDR3 sequence: CASSLGTGKYEQYF. The DNA for the CDR3 is TGTGCCAGCAGCTTAGGGACAGGGAAATACGAGCAGTACTTC.